This T cell receptor (beta chain) was identified in a study of CD8 T cells in ankylosing spondylitis. Study-wide results and limits: Existing reports had already noted some motif variants in reactive arthritis synovial fluid and blood. A motif in TCR beta, a set of eight highly homologous variants, appeared characteristic of ankylosing spondylitis blood. Disease-linked clones were CD8+ and relatively rare in peripheral blood. From matched ankylosing spondylitis synovial fluid, disease-linked clones were reportedly recovered at significantly enriched levels.

CDR3 size: 14 residues. Per the germline V gene, CDR1 is MNHNS and CDR2 is SASEGT. The V segment lost 4 bases and the J segment 7 bases; nucleotides outside the gene matches: 6. TCRdb re-analysed the 5' RACE reads in MiXCR, keeping a single row per CDR3 protein. The table includes about 390,000 distinct CDR3 sequences, approximately 20% detected once. This clonotype has just a few counts. Its antigen is undetermined. The chain uses TRBV6-1 and TRBJ2-2, with 7 bases that match TRBD2. The receptor comes from a male donor with ankylosing spondylitis. The material sequenced was blood, either unsorted or a sorted T cell fraction (not recorded which). CDR3 residues: CASSGAREGGELFF. The CDR3 DNA is TGTGCCAGCAGTGGAGCCAGGGAGGGCGGGGAGCTGTTTTTT.